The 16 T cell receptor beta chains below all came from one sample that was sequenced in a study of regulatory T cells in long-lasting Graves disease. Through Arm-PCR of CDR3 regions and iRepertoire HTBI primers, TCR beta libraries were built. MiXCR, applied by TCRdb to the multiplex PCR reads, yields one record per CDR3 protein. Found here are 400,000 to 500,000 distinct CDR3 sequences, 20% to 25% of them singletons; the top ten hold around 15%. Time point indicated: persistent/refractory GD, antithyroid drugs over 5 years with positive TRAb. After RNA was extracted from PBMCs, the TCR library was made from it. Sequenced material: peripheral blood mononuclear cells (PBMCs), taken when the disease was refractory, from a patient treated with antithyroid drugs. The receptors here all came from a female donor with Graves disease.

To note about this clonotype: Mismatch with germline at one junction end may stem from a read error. The CDR3 loop reads CSARLSTGYHF. In DNA form, the CDR3 reads TGCAGTGCTAGATTGTCGACAGGGTACCACTTC. The V and J genes are TRBV20-1 and TRBJ2-7; the match to TRBD1 covers 7 bases. In germline, CDR1 is DFQATT, CDR2 SNEGSKA (reference sequence). The CDR3 runs 11 residues.

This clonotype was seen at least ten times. CDR3 in DNA: TGTGCCAGCTCACCACAGACGGCAAACACCATATATTTT. Translation: CASSPQTANTIYF. The chain links TRBV18 to TRBJ1-3; D is undetermined. The CDR3 runs to 13 residues. Trimming took 1 base from V and 6 from J, leaving 7 bases between them. CDR1 and CDR2 (germline): KGHSH, LQKENI.

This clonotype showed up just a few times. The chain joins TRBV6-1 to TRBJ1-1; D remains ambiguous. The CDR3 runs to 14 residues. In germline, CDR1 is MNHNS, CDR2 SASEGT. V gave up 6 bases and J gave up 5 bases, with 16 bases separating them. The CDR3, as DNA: TGTGCCAGCAGAGGACCGAATCCGGGGACTGAAGCTTTCTTT. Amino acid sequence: CASRGPNPGTEAFF.

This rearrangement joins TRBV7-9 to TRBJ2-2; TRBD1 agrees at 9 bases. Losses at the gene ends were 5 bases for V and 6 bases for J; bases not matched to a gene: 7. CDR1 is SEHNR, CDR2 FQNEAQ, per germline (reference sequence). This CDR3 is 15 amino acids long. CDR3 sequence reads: CASSIGTGFAGELFF. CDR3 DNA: TGTGCCAGCAGCATCGGGACAGGGTTCGCCGGGGAGCTGTTTTTT.

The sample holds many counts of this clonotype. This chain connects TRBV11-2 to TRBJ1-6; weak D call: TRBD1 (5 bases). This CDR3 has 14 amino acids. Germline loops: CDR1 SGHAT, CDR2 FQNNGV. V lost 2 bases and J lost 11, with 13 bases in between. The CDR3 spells CASSLQGERTPLHF. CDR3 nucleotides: TGTGCCAGCAGCTTACAAGGGGAGAGGACACCCCTCCACTTT.

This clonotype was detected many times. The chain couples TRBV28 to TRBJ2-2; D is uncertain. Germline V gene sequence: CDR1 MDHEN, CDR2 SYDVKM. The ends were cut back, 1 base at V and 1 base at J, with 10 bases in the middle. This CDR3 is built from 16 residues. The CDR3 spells CASSLYGGQNTGELFF. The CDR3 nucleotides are TGTGCCAGCAGTTTATACGGCGGTCAGAACACCGGGGAGCTGTTTTTT. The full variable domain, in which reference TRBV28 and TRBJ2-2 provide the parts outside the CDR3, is DVKVTQSSRYLVKRTGEKVFLECVQDMDHENMFWYRQDPGLGLRLIYFSYDVKMKEKGDIPEGYSVSREKKERFSLILESASTNQTSMYLCASSLYGGQNTGELFFGEGSRLTVL.

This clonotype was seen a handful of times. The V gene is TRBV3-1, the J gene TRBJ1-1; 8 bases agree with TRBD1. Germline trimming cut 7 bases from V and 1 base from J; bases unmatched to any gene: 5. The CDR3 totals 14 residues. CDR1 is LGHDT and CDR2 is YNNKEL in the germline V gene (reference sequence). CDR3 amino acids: CASTQGAGNTEAFF. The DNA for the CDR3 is TGTGCCAGCACCCAGGGGGCCGGGAACACTGAAGCTTTCTTT.

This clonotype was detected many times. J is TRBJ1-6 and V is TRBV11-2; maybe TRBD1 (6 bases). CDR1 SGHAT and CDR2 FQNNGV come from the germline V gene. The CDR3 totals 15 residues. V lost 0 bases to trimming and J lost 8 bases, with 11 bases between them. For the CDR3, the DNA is TGTGCCAGCAGCTTAGAAGCGGGGGGCGATTCACCCCTCCACTTT. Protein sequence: CASSLEAGGDSPLHF.

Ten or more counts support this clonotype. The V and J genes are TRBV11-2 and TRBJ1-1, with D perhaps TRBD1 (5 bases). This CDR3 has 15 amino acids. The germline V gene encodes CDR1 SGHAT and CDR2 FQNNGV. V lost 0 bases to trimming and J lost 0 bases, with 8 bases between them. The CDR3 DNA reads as TGTGCCAGCAGCTTAGATCCAGGGATGAACACTGAAGCTTTCTTT. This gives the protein CASSLDPGMNTEAFF.

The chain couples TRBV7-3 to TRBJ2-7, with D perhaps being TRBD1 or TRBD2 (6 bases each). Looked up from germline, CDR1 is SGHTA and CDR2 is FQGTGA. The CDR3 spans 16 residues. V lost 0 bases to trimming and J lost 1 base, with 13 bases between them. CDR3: CASSLTGGTNSYEQYF. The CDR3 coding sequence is TGTGCCAGCAGCTTAACGGGCGGGACAAATTCCTACGAGCAGTACTTC.

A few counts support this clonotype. CDR3 sequence reads: CASSPTDNYGYTF. The CDR3 DNA is TGTGCCAGCAGCCCTACAGATAACTATGGCTACACCTTC. J is TRBJ1-2 and V is TRBV7-9; D remains ambiguous. The CDR3 covers 13 residues. V dropped 5 bases and J dropped 1 base, with 8 bases sitting between them. Germline-derived CDR1 and CDR2 are SEHNR and FQNEAQ (reference sequence).

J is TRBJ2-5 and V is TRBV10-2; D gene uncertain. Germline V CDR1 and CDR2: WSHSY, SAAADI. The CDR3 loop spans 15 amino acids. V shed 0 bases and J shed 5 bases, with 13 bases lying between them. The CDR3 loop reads CASSESYANRETQYF. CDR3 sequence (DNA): TGCGCCAGCAGTGAGTCGTACGCCAACCGGGAGACCCAGTACTTC.

CDR3: CASSGDMNEKLFF. The CDR3 bases are TGTGCCAGCAGTGGGGACATGAATGAAAAACTGTTTTTT. The chain employs TRBV9 and TRBJ1-4, with TRBD1 as a possible D gene (6 bases). There are 13 residues in the CDR3. The germline V gene encodes CDR1 SGDLS and CDR2 YYNGEE. The germline V and J ends were trimmed by 5 bases and 5 bases, with 10 bases remaining between them.

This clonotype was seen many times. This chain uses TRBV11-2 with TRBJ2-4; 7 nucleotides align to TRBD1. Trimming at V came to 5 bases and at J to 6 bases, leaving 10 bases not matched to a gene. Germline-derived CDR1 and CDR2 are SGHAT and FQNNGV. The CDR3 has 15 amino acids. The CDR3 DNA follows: TGTGCCAGCAGCCCCGCTGGACAGGAACTAAACATTCAGTACTTC. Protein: CASSPAGQELNIQYF.

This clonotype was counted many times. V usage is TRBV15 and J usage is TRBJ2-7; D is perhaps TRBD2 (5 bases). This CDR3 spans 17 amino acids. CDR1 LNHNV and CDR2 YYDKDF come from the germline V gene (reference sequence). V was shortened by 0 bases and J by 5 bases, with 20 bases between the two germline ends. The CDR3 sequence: CATSRDTLSGHGNEQYF. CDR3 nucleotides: TGTGCCACCAGCAGAGATACCTTGTCCGGCCACGGGAACGAGCAGTACTTC.

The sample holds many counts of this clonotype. CDR3 amino acids: CASSQQHYEQYF. The CDR3 DNA reads TGTGCCAGCAGCCAACAGCACTACGAGCAGTACTTC. The chain uses TRBV3-1 and TRBJ2-7, with D unclear. V lost 2 bases and J lost 3, with 5 bases in between. The CDR3 is made up of 12 amino acids. Germline V gene data show CDR1 as LGHDT and CDR2 as YNNKEL (reference sequence).